This T cell receptor (beta chain) was obtained from a study of cytomegalovirus exposure and HLA in healthy donors. The study ran its PCR with 60 Vbeta and 13 Jbeta primers. The repertoire was sequenced with immunoSEQ multiplex PCR; TCRdb's copy has only in-frame clones and lacks some. This sample has roughly 150,000 clones; about 80% occur once, and the top ten carry roughly 0.69%. Study results and caveats: In a later analysis, CMV-associated beta chains were mostly HLA-associated, it appeared.

In this sample, this clone turned up a few times. Its antigen is unidentified. Losses at the gene ends were 6 bases for V and 3 bases for J; bases not matched to a gene: 9. The CDR3 has 16 residues. Germline V gene sequence: CDR1 SNHLY, CDR2 FYNNEI. The chain has TRBV2 and TRBJ2-7; 12 nucleotides match TRBD2. The sample was PBMCs. The sequence was obtained from a male donor in good health and CMV-seronegative. In nucleotides, the CDR3 is TGTGCCAGCAGGGTGACTAGCGGGGGATTCGGCTACGAGCAGTACTTC. Amino acids: CASRVTSGGFGYEQYF.